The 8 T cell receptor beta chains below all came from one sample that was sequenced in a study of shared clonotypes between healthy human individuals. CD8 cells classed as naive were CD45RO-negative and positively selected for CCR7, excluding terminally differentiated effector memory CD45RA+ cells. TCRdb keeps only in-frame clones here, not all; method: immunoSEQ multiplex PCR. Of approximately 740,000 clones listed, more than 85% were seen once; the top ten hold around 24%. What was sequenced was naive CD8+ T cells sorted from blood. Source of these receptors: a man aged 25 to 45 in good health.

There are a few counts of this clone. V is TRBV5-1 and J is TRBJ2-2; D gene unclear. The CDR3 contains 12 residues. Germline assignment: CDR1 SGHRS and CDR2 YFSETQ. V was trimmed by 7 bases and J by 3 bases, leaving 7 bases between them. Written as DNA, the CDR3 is TGCGCCAGCCTTAGGGACACCGGGGAGCTGTTTTTT. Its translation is CASLRDTGELFF.

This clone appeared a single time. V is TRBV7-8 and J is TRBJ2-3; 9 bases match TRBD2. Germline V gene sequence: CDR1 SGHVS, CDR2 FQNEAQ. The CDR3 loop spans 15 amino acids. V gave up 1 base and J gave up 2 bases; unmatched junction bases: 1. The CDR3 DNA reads TGTGCCAGCAGCTTAGGACTAGCGGACACAGATACGCAGTATTTT. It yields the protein CASSLGLADTDTQYF.

The CDR3 DNA sequence: TGTGCCAGCAGCGTAGCAGCTGAAGCTTTCTTT. Amino acids: CASSVAAEAFF. This chain uses TRBV9 with TRBJ1-1; D is ambiguous. Per the germline V gene, CDR1 is SGDLS and CDR2 is YYNGEE. Trimming stripped 0 bases from V and 6 bases from J, with 3 bases between. This CDR3 spans 11 amino acids.

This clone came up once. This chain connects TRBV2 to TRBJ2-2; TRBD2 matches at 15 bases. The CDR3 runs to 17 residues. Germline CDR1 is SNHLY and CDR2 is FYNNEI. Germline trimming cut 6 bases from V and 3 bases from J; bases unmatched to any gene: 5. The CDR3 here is CASRARTSGRDTGELFF. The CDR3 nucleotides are TGTGCCAGCAGGGCCAGGACTAGCGGGAGGGACACCGGGGAGCTGTTTTTT.

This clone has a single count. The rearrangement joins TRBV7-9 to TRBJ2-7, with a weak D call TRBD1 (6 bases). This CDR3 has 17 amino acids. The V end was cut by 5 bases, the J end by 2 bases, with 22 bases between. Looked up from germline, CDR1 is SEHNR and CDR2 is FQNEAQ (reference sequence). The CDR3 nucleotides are TGTGCCAGCAGCCTGGGCCCTGGCAGGGGAATACCCTACGAGCAGTACTTC. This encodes CASSLGPGRGIPYEQYF.

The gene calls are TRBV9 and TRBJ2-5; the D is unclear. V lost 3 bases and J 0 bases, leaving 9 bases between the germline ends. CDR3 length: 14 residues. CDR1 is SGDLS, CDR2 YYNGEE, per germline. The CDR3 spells CASSAHTDQETQYF. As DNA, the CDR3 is TGTGCCAGCAGCGCCCACACGGACCAAGAGACCCAGTACTTC.

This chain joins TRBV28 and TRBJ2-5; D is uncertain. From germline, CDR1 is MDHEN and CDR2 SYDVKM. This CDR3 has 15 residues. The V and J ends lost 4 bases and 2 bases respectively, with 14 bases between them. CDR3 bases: TGTGCCAGCAGTTATAAATGGGTAGAACAAGAGACCCAGTACTTC. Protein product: CASSYKWVEQETQYF.

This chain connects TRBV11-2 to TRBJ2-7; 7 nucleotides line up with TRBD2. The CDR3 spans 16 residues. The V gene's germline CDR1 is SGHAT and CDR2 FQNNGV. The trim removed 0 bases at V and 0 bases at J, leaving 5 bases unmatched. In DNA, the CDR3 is TGTGCCAGCAGCTTAGAACCCGGGAGGCTCTCCTACGAGCAGTACTTC. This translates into CASSLEPGRLSYEQYF.